Listed below are T cell receptor beta chains from one sample, sequenced in a study of blood T cell repertoires in COVID-19. Method: immunoSEQ multiplex PCR; TCRdb's copy keeps in-frame clones and lacks some. The table lists fewer than 500,000 clones, roughly 90% of them singletons. Sequences were obtained from peripheral blood. These receptors came from a young woman with acute or convalescent COVID-19. The CDR3 runs from the conserved cysteine through the conserved F or W. The D gene is left open where the match is weak. For some rows the clone size is stated as once, few or many, or as a class when expanded; others skip it.

clone size: -
V gene: TRBV15
D gene: TRBD2
J gene: TRBJ2-1
CDR3 DNA: TGTGCCACCAGACTAGGGAGGGACGAGCAGTTCTTC
CDR3 protein: CATRLGRDEQFF

clone size: -
V gene: TRBV4-1
D gene: TRBD2
J gene: TRBJ2-1
CDR3 DNA: TGCGCCAGCAGCCAAGTCGATCTGGGACTAGCGGGCTACAATGAGCAGTTCTTC
CDR3 protein: CASSQVDLGLAGYNEQFF

clone size: -
V gene: TRBV6-1
D gene: TRBD1
J gene: TRBJ1-3
CDR3 DNA: TGTGCCAGCAGTGACCACAGACCGGGACAGAGATTTACCGGAAACACCATATATTTT
CDR3 protein: CASSDHRPGQRFTGNTIYF

clone size: -
V gene: TRBV19
D gene: -
J gene: TRBJ1-2
CDR3 DNA: TGTGCCAGTAGTATAGCAGGGAACTATGGCTACACCTTC
CDR3 protein: CASSIAGNYGYTF

clone size: -
V gene: TRBV5-5
D gene: -
J gene: TRBJ1-3
CDR3 DNA: TGTGCCAGCAGCTTGACAGGAGGAAACACCATATATTTT
CDR3 protein: CASSLTGGNTIYF

clone size: once
V gene: TRBV5-5
D gene: -
J gene: TRBJ1-6
CDR3 DNA: TGTGCCAGCAGCTTGGGGGGACTACAATCACCCCTCCACTTT
CDR3 protein: CASSLGGLQSPLHF

clone size: once
V gene: TRBV27
D gene: TRBD1
J gene: TRBJ1-2
CDR3 DNA: TGTGCCAGCAGTCGACGACAGGGGGGGAACTATGGCTACACCTTC
CDR3 protein: CASSRRQGGNYGYTF

clone size: -
V gene: TRBV6-5
D gene: TRBD2
J gene: TRBJ2-7
CDR3 DNA: TGTGCCAGCAGTTATAGCGGGGGGGCCCTGGACGAGCAGTACTTC
CDR3 protein: CASSYSGGALDEQYF

clone size: few
V gene: TRBV27
D gene: -
J gene: TRBJ2-1
CDR3 DNA: TGTGCCAGCAACCGAGGGGGTAGGGGCTACAATGAGCAGTTCTTC
CDR3 protein: CASNRGGRGYNEQFF

clone size: -
V gene: TRBV24-1
D gene: -
J gene: TRBJ2-7
CDR3 DNA: TGTGCCACCAGTGATTTGTCGCCTCAGGGGGGATACTACGAGCAGTACTTC
CDR3 protein: CATSDLSPQGGYYEQYF

clone size: -
V gene: TRBV27
D gene: -
J gene: TRBJ1-4
CDR3 DNA: TGTGCCAGCAGTTCGGTGGGGGCCGGGGAAAAACTGTTTTTT
CDR3 protein: CASSSVGAGEKLFF

clone size: -
V gene: TRBV15
D gene: -
J gene: TRBJ2-3
CDR3 DNA: TGTGCCACCTCCCTAGGGGGGGGCGGCACTAGCACAGATACGCAGTATTTT
CDR3 protein: CATSLGGGGTSTDTQYF

clone size: -
V gene: TRBV7-3
D gene: -
J gene: TRBJ1-2
CDR3 DNA: TGTGCCAGCAGCTTAACCGGGGGTCACTATGGCTACACCTTC
CDR3 protein: CASSLTGGHYGYTF

clone size: -
V gene: TRBV2
D gene: TRBD1
J gene: TRBJ1-1
CDR3 DNA: TGTGCCAGCAAGGACAGGGTGAAGAGCACTGAAGCTTTCTTT
CDR3 protein: CASKDRVKSTEAFF

clone size: -
V gene: TRBV4-1
D gene: -
J gene: TRBJ2-1
CDR3 DNA: TGCGCCAGCAGCCCCCTACGGGGTCAATCCAATGAGCAGTTCTTC
CDR3 protein: CASSPLRGQSNEQFF

clone size: once
V gene: TRBV3-1/TRBV3-2
D gene: TRBD2
J gene: TRBJ2-3
CDR3 DNA: TGTGCCAGCAGCCAGGGCGGGGGGAGAGATACGCAGTATTTT
CDR3 protein: CASSQGGGRDTQYF

clone size: -
V gene: TRBV13
D gene: -
J gene: TRBJ1-2
CDR3 DNA: TGTGCCAGCAGCCAAGGACAGAACTATGGCTACACCTTC
CDR3 protein: CASSQGQNYGYTF

clone size: -
V gene: TRBV5-6
D gene: -
J gene: TRBJ2-7
CDR3 DNA: TGTGCCAGCACCAGGGCCACCGAATACGAGCAGTACTTC
CDR3 protein: CASTRATEYEQYF